Listed below are T cell receptor beta chains from one sample, sequenced in a study of cytomegalovirus exposure and HLA in healthy donors. This table comes from immunoSEQ multiplex PCR, and its TCRdb copy is limited to in-frame clones, with some not included. The table includes approximately 68,000 clones, around 75% detected once. Input material: PBMCs. All receptors come from a woman aged 25 to 45 in good health and CMV-seropositive. Each CDR3 is given with its conserved first and last residue. A D gene is named only where the DNA matches it firmly. Rows give clone size only sometimes, using once, few, many, or a class for an expanded clone.

j_gene	abundance	v_gene	d_gene	CDR3aa	CDR3nt
TRBJ1-3	few	TRBV9	-	CASSVAFGNTIYF	TGTGCCAGCAGCGTAGCTTTCGGAAACACCATATATTTT
TRBJ1-2	few	TRBV5-4	TRBD1	CASTVTGVVGYTF	TGTGCCAGCACTGTGACAGGGGTAGTAGGCTACACCTTC
TRBJ1-3	few	TRBV29-1	-	CSVDTGGDTIYF	TGCAGCGTTGACACAGGTGGAGACACCATATATTTT
TRBJ1-5	-	TRBV28	-	CASSPVLGGNQPQHF	TGTGCCAGCAGTCCGGTTCTGGGAGGCAATCAGCCCCAGCATTTT
TRBJ2-3	once	TRBV7-2	TRBD2	CASSLALRAPSGRTDTQYF	TGTGCCAGCAGCTTAGCCCTCAGGGCGCCTAGCGGGAGGACAGATACGCAGTATTTT
TRBJ1-1	-	TRBV29-1	-	CSSRGIMNTEAFF	TGCAGCTCCCGGGGGATTATGAACACTGAAGCTTTCTTT
TRBJ2-2	once	TRBV10-1	TRBD1	CASRGQGVAGELFF	TGCGCCTCTCGCGGACAGGGGGTAGCCGGGGAGCTGTTTTTT
TRBJ2-3	-	TRBV6-1	TRBD2	CASSALAGGPTDTQYF	TGTGCCAGCAGTGCACTAGCGGGAGGACCCACAGATACGCAGTATTTT
TRBJ1-1	few	TRBV7-2	TRBD1	CASSPDRVNTEAFF	TGTGCCAGCAGCCCCGACAGGGTGAACACTGAAGCTTTCTTT
TRBJ2-1	-	TRBV4-2	-	CASSQVFGGNNEQFF	TGTGCCAGCAGCCAAGTATTTGGCGGGAACAATGAGCAGTTCTTC
TRBJ1-1	-	TRBV19	TRBD1	CASSPGQGGMNTEAFF	TGTGCCAGTAGTCCCGGACAGGGGGGGATGAACACTGAAGCTTTCTTT
TRBJ2-5	-	TRBV29-1	TRBD1	CSVRDRGRYETQYF	TGCAGCGTTAGGGACAGGGGAAGGTACGAGACCCAGTACTTC
TRBJ1-2	-	TRBV28	TRBD1	CASSLKPTGGLYGYTF	TGTGCCAGCAGTTTAAAACCGACAGGGGGACTTTATGGCTACACCTTC
TRBJ2-1	-	TRBV4-3	TRBD1	CASSQEGQISYNEQFF	TGCGCCAGCAGCCAAGAGGGACAGATCTCCTACAATGAGCAGTTCTTC
TRBJ2-5	-	TRBV7-9	TRBD2	CASSLSAGVEETQYF	TGTGCCAGCAGCTTGAGCGCGGGAGTTGAGGAGACCCAGTACTTC
TRBJ1-5	-	TRBV6-1	TRBD1	CASSEALLYRTGGGNQPQHF	TGTGCCAGCAGTGAAGCGCTTCTTTATAGGACAGGGGGTGGAAATCAGCCCCAGCATTTT
TRBJ1-2	-	TRBV7-9	TRBD1	CASSNRTGRYTF	TGTGCCAGCAGCAATCGGACAGGCCGCTACACCTTC